The entry below gives a single TCR beta chain sequence along with its context. This clone's antigen is unknown. It has no much larger one-base neighbor in the sample; base qualities were not kept. These data belong to a study of identical twins (dated by TCRdb to the mid-2010s). Notes on the research overall: The study deep-sequenced TCR alpha and beta repertoires from monozygotic twins, unrelated adults of various ages and cord blood to test whether fetal clonotypes persist. Replicate twin experiments were performed at different times using different library preparation protocols to rule out contamination. What the work shows at the level of the full study, not this receptor alone: Fewer insertions were carried by abundant cord blood beta clonotypes, a similar but weaker trend appeared in young adult naive repertoires, and no such trend appeared in memory repertoires. Invariant T cells such as MAIT and iNKT could partly confound zero-insertion analyses, though diverse VJ usage argued against this for most clonotypes. Out-of-frame TCR alpha sequences shared between twins showed an excess of low generation-probability sequences compared with coincidental sharing between unrelated individuals. In monozygotic twins, out-of-frame TCR alpha sharing was systematically underestimated by recombination models, although the models agreed with sharing between unrelated individuals. Because the same donors could not be followed over many years, conclusions were based on cross-sectional statistical analysis. In beta out-of-frame sequences, excess twin sharing was weaker, because having fewer shared sequences lowered the signal-to-noise ratio.

Every donor in the study was a healthy Caucasian. V loses 0 bases at its end and J loses 6 bases; junction bases beyond the gene matches: 8. The germline V gene (reference sequence) yields LGHDT for CDR1 and YNNKEL for CDR2. From the cysteine up to the phenylalanine, the CDR3 has a length of 16 residues. The only DNA kept is the CDR3, 48 bases in frame from the first base. The receptor library was made with 5' RACE. The instrument given in TCRdb is Illumina HiSeq 2000. Template switching introduced a universal primer binding site; the final cDNA contained a unique molecular identifier, enabling accurate counting of TCR cDNA molecules. First-strand cDNA for TCR alpha and beta chains was synthesized from specific primers in the conserved constant-segment region. Each cDNA library was double barcoded, with a SMART-Mk sample barcode plus Illumina barcodes, to control for contamination. Two successive PCR steps introduced TruSeq adapter sequences along with Illumina sample barcodes. Sequencing of the TCR alpha and beta cDNA libraries was done on the Illumina HiSeq platform using custom primers. As for the authors' bioinformatics: Raw reads were processed with MiGEC to extract unique molecular identifiers, and MiXCR was used to determine CDR3 positions. Recombination models were inferred per individual with the repgenHMM and IGoR tools using an EM algorithm. Shared clonotypes were analyzed with the tcR package in R, and sharing was normalized by the product of cloneset sizes. Out-of-frame nonproductive sequences were analyzed to study raw recombination free of thymic and clonal selection effects. Starting from the raw public reads, TCRdb applied fastp trimming at Q25, assembled clones with MiXCR and retained in-frame beta chains. Identical CDR3 protein sequences are pooled into one entry, listed with their most common genes and DNA. The V and J calls shown here were made by TCRdb, not taken from the authors' results. Counted in this sample were about 1.7 million distinct CDR3 sequences; about 30% of them appeared once. About 0.27% of the sample goes to the ten largest clones.

Sequenced: cord blood. The V and J genes are TRBV3-1 and TRBJ1-2, and 9 bases in between align with TRBD1. This TCR came from a newborn girl in good health. Here the CDR3 is given as CASSQDWGDRADGYTF. At the DNA level, the sequence is TGTGCCAGCAGCCAAGACTGGGGGGACAGGGCGGATGGCTACACCTTC.